This TCR beta chain derives from a study of shared clonotypes between healthy human individuals. This clone was picked up one time. Terminally differentiated effector memory CD45RA+ cells were excluded by CCR7 positive selection of CD45RO-negative cells. Here immunoSEQ multiplex PCR was the method, and the copy in TCRdb shows in-frame clones only, minus some. The data hold around 2,000,000 clones, with more than 85% observed a single time. The CDR3 loop spans 17 amino acids. Trimming shortened V by 1 base and J by 5 bases, and 21 bases separated the two germline ends. The germline gives CDR1 LNHNV, CDR2 YYDKDF (reference sequence).

This receptor was taken from a man between 18 and 35 years old in good health. Some clones in this sample may be carry-over from other donors' samples. The chain employs TRBV15 and TRBJ2-7; a possible D gene is TRBD1 (6 bases). The source material was naive CD8+ T cells from PBMCs. As DNA, the CDR3 is TGTGCCACCAGCAGAGCCCGGACATGGGGGCCGGTGGACGAGCAGTACTTC. It encodes CATSRARTWGPVDEQYF.